The clone carrying this T cell receptor beta chain was found a few times. Its cognate antigen is unknown. A patient was excluded if there was uncontrolled infection, other autoimmune disease, pregnancy or lactation. The diagnoses drew upon clinical symptoms, serum thyroxine and TRAb, thyroid ultrasound and orbital computed tomography. Germline V gene data show CDR1 as ENHRY and CDR2 as SYGVKD. This CDR3 is 18 amino acids long. The V end was cut by 6 bases, the J end by 0 bases, with 23 bases between. This specimen comes from a study of T cells in Graves' hyperthyroidism and ophthalmopathy. The study's findings and limits: Blood also carried most thyroid clonotypes expanded above 0.001.

RNA transcripts yielded amplified TCR beta CDR3 regions. A first-round RT-PCR of the TCR CDR3 used the HTBI primer set. Using its own MiXCR run on the multiplex PCR reads, TCRdb lists one record per CDR3 protein. The table lists some 740,000 distinct CDR3 sequences, about 15% of them singletons. Sequencing was performed on blood. This receptor was identified in a young woman with Graves' hyperthyroidism. The V call is TRBV10-3, the J call TRBJ1-2; perhaps TRBD1 as D (6 bases). The CDR3, as DNA: TGTGCCATCAGAGACGCCAGGGGACCGCGTCCTTCTAACTATGGCTACACCTTC. Protein product: CAIRDARGPRPSNYGYTF.